This TCR beta chain was captured in a study of beta chain features in type 1 diabetes. This clone occurred a few times. Central memory, naive, regulatory and stem cell-like memory CD4+ cells were sorted by CD45RO/CCR7/CD25/CD127/CD95/CD27. Isolated RNA was reverse transcribed in full, so expressed TCRB transcripts were sequenced. Assay: immunoSEQ multiplex PCR; the TCRdb copy retains only in-frame clones and omits some. The table shows 140,000 or so clones, with over 9.5% occurring only once. Sequencing input: naive CD4+ T cells from blood. The receptor's source is a man aged 18 to 30 in good health.

CDR3 loop: CASSVGAVHTDTQYF. Written as DNA, the CDR3 is TGTGCCAGCAGCGTAGGGGCAGTTCACACAGATACGCAGTATTTT. J is TRBJ2-3 and V is TRBV9; D is uncertain. The CDR3 runs 15 residues. Looked up from germline, CDR1 is SGDLS and CDR2 is YYNGEE. V gave up 0 bases and J gave up 2 bases, with 10 bases separating them.